This T cell receptor (beta chain) originates from a study of long-term antiretroviral therapy in people with HIV. About the study: The 2015 immediate-ART recommendation came about a decade after the earliest samples.

Survey level was the resolution at which the v3.0 immunoSEQ assay ran. In sequencing, 40,000-50,000 T-cell genomes per sample were targeted. TCRdb keeps only in-frame clones here, not all; method: immunoSEQ multiplex PCR. The table records more than 20,000 clones, about four fifths of them present only once. Points from the study as a whole: No data on ART adherence, viral resistance or therapy changes.

As to this clone: Its specificity is not known.

The CDR3 sequence is 14 residues long. V lost 4 bases and J lost 8, with 15 bases in between. Germline assignment: CDR1 LNHDA and CDR2 SQIVND (reference sequence). This rearrangement joins TRBV19 to TRBJ2-4, with a possible D match to TRBD1 (7 bases). This sequence originates from a man between 40 and 49 years old with HIV. The sample was unsorted PBMCs, taken 0.5 years before starting antiretroviral therapy. CDR3 bases: TGTGCCAGTAGTACCCTAGACAGGGAGGACATTCAGTACTTC. Amino acid sequence: CASSTLDREDIQYF.